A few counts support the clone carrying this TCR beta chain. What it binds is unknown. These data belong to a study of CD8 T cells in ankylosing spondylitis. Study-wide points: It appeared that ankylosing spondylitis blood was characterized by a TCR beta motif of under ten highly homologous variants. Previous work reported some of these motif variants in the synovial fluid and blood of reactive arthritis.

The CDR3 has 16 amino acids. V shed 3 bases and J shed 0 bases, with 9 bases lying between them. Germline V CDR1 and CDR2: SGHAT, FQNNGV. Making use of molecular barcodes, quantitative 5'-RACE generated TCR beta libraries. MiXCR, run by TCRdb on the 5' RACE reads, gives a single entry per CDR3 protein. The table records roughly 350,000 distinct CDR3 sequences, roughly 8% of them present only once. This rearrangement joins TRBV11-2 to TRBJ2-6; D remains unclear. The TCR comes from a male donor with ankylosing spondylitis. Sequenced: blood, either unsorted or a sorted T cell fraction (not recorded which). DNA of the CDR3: TGTGCCAGCAGCTTGTTGTTCGACTCTGGGGCCAACGTCCTGACTTTC. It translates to CASSLLFDSGANVLTF.